Given below is one T cell receptor (beta chain) in context. The clone's antigen remains unknown. Base qualities were left out, and no much larger clone turns up one base away. This sample stems from a study of T cell responses to AZD1222 COVID-19 vaccine (dated by TCRdb to the early 2020s). For context, the study as a whole: AZD1222 recipients whose second dose came at about 4 weeks and those whose second dose came at about 12 weeks were combined into one group, since spike-specific TCR depth and breadth did not differ between the two schedules. A total of 230 to 250 trial participants underwent TCR sequencing, of whom about 200 received two doses of AZD1222 and about 25 received two doses of the MenACWY control vaccine. Trial participants were enrolled by age into 18-55, 56-69 and 70-plus year subgroups, with around 140, 26 and 57 TCR-sequenced participants respectively. Study-level results and caveats: Epitopes outside the regions mutated in the B.1.351 and B.1.1.7 variants were reportedly recognized by nearly half of the unique spike-specific TCRs. Conclusions about previously exposed vaccinees are limited because only six or seven AZD1222 recipients were SARS-CoV-2 seropositive at baseline. The 56-69-year group was small, and its depth increase did not reach significance, likely because of low power. The vaccine-associated CD4 TCRs covered the entire spike protein, and the dominant responses fell in regions 160-218 and 743-854. After two AZD1222 doses, both the breadth and the depth of spike-specific TCRs were significantly higher than at day 0 and than in MenACWY recipients. Participants were mostly white British and included more females than males, and it was suggested by the authors that clonal diversity may have been underestimated. Because no samples from the day 14 peak response were available, repertoires could be characterized only after the peak T cell response.

The CDR3 regions of human TCRbeta chains were subjected to immunosequencing. Processing in the source paper ran as follows. Repertoire TCRs were matched against a reference library of SARS-CoV-2-specific TCRs generated with the MIRA antigen-specificity platform. Breadth was defined as the fraction of unique TCRs that were SARS-CoV-2-associated. Depth was defined as the fraction of total T cells that were SARS-CoV-2-associated. Using the MIRA data, each spike-specific TCR was assigned both to the spike region to which the TCR was reactive and to a CD4 or CD8 class. Log10-transformed breadth and depth values were compared by one-way ANOVA with Sidak's multiple comparisons tests. TCRdb limited this immuneACCESS table to in-frame rearrangements with V and J called. A share of clones is missing; checked studies link under half to unresolved V genes, and the rest is unexplained. D and trimming were read from the DNA, whereas the V and J calls and clone size are those reported in that table. This sample gives 150,000 or so clones in total; 93% of them show up just once. Jointly, the top ten make up less than 2% of the sample.

The time point label here, explained by the study, means: baseline before first vaccination. The vaccinee samples were drawn from two UK trials, COV001 and COV002, one of which was a single-blind randomized controlled phase 2/3 trial testing AZD1222 (ChAdOx1 nCoV-19) in healthy adults. For TCRbeta chain sequencing, PBMC samples from trial participants were taken at day 0 and at day 28 after the second dose. The CDR3 starts with the cysteine, ends with the phenylalanine, and has 17 residues. This entry keeps only the CDR3 DNA: 51 bases, framed from base 1. Trimming costs V 0 bases and J 4 bases, and their ends lie 16 bases apart. Based on the germline V gene, the CDR1 and CDR2 sequences are SGDLS and YYNGEE.

The sequencing used peripheral blood, collected on day 0 of AZD1222 vaccination. The receptor comes from an adult in good health. Recombination joined TRBV9 with TRBJ2-2; a confident D gene designation cannot be given. The nucleotides are TGTGCCAGCAGCGTAGCTAGAGTAGCAGAGGTCACCGGGGAGCTGTTTTTT. The resulting protein is CASSVARVAEVTGELFF.